Below, 17 T cell receptor beta chains from the same sample are listed, as sequenced in a study of human T cells and chemical hapten exposure. Time point meaning: patch test 3, about 24 weeks after DPC sensitization. Treatment given: therapeutic diphenylcyclopropenone sensitization with weekly scalp DPC. MiXCR, applied by TCRdb to the RACE reads, yields one record per CDR3 protein. The sample comprises 190,000 or so distinct CDR3 sequences, 20% to 25% of which are singletons, and roughly 2.5% rests with the top ten. This material consisted of whole blood, taken in connection with sensitization to the hapten diphenylcyclopropenone (DPC). The receptor source for this set is a woman in her 40s with alopecia areata. Some clones in this sample may be carry-over from other donors' samples.

This clonotype turned up a few times. This chain uses TRBV20-1 with TRBJ2-1; 13 bases agree with TRBD2. Unmatched junction bases numbered 7, after V lost 6 bases and J lost 8 bases. Per germline, CDR1 DFQATT and CDR2 SNEGSKA (reference sequence). This CDR3 has 14 residues. The CDR3 nucleotides are TGCAGTGCCCATAGACTAGCGGGAGGCCATGAGCAGTTCTTC. Residues: CSAHRLAGGHEQFF.

The chain recombines TRBV29-1 with TRBJ1-1, with TRBD1 matching over 7 bases. The CDR3 consists of 12 residues. The germline V gene encodes CDR1 SQVTM and CDR2 ANQGSEA. Losses at the gene ends were 4 bases for V and 10 bases for J; bases not matched to a gene: 9. The CDR3 bases are TGCAGCGTTGGGACAGGTCGAAGGGGAGCTTTCTTT. Translating gives CSVGTGRRGAFF.

This clonotype was recorded a few times. This chain connects TRBV10-3 to TRBJ2-7; 8 positions agree with TRBD2. The CDR3 sequence is 15 residues long. Trimming took 6 bases from V and 0 from J; bases not matched to a gene: 7. The germline CDR1 and CDR2 sequences are ENHRY and SYGVKD. The CDR3 DNA sequence: TGTGCCATCAGGGACTTCAGCGGGGGCTCCTACGAGCAGTACTTC. Protein product: CAIRDFSGGSYEQYF.

This CDR3 reads CASSLNRRYEQYF. The CDR3, as DNA: TGTGCCAGCAGTCTTAACAGGAGGTACGAGCAGTACTTC. J is TRBJ2-7 and V is TRBV2; D possibly uses TRBD1 or TRBD2 (5 bases each). The germline gives CDR1 SNHLY, CDR2 FYNNEI. Trimming took off 5 bases at V and 4 bases at J, with 12 bases between the two ends. The CDR3 runs 13 residues.

This chain's CDR3 is CSASRGTGGTQPQHF. CDR3 sequence (DNA): TGCAGTGCTAGCCGAGGGACTGGCGGCACTCAGCCCCAGCATTTT. This chain links TRBV20-1 with TRBJ1-5, with D possibly matching TRBD1 (5 bases). The CDR3 extends over 15 amino acids. Germline V lookup: CDR1 DFQATT, CDR2 SNEGSKA (reference sequence). V was cut by 3 bases and J by 6 bases, with 18 bases left in between.

This clonotype was counted at least ten times. This chain links TRBV28 with TRBJ1-5; TRBD1 aligns across 9 bases. Per germline, CDR1 MDHEN and CDR2 SYDVKM. CDR3 length: 15 amino acids. J lost 3 bases, V lost 6 bases, and 6 bases had no gene match. As DNA, the CDR3 is TGTGCCAGCAGCCCGGGACAGGGAATCAATCAGCCCCAGCATTTT. As protein: CASSPGQGINQPQHF.

This chain uses TRBV20-1 with TRBJ2-5, with D possibly being TRBD1 (7 bases). Looked up from germline, CDR1 is DFQATT and CDR2 is SNEGSKA (reference sequence). The CDR3 covers 17 residues. Trimming removed 6 bases from V and 7 bases from J, with 30 bases in between. The DNA of the CDR3 is TGCAGTGCGGGTCCGGGGGACGCTAGACAGGGTCGGGGGACCCAGTACTTC. Amino acid sequence: CSAGPGDARQGRGTQYF.

The chain is built from TRBV24-1 and TRBJ2-3; D call uncertain. V lost 1 base and J lost 4, with 8 bases in between. CDR3 length: 14 amino acids. Looked up from germline, CDR1 is KGHDR and CDR2 is SFDVKD. CDR3 region: CATSDLEVADTQYF. CDR3 nucleotide sequence: TGTGCCACCAGTGATTTAGAGGTTGCAGATACGCAGTATTTT.

The rearrangement uses TRBV5-1 and TRBJ2-5; D might be TRBD2 (6 bases). The V gene lost 2 bases and the J gene lost 2 bases, with 16 bases spanning the gap. This CDR3 is 16 amino acids long. Germline CDR1 is SGHRS and CDR2 is YFSETQ. The CDR3, as DNA: TGCGCCAGCAGCTTTGACCGGGGGTACCCACAAGAGACCCAGTACTTC. This translates into CASSFDRGYPQETQYF.

A few counts support this clonotype. This chain joins TRBV29-1 and TRBJ1-2, with D maybe TRBD1 (5 bases). Germline V CDR1 and CDR2: SQVTM, ANQGSEA. This CDR3 comprises 13 residues. Deletions cut 5 bases from V and 2 bases from J, with 12 bases between. CDR3 coding DNA: TGCAGCGTTTCAAAGCGGGACAACTATGGCTACACCTTC. It is translated as CSVSKRDNYGYTF.

This clonotype has ten or more counts. The chain uses TRBV5-1 and TRBJ1-6; the D is unclear. The V gene's germline CDR1 is SGHRS and CDR2 YFSETQ. Trimming pared 0 bases from V and 0 bases from J, leaving 4 bases between. The CDR3 totals 15 residues. In DNA form, the CDR3 reads TGCGCCAGCAGCTTGGACCCCTCCTATAATTCACCCCTCCACTTT. Encoded protein: CASSLDPSYNSPLHF.

This clonotype was detected only a few times. This rearrangement joins TRBV6-2 or TRBV6-3 to TRBJ2-7; 10 nucleotides match TRBD1. There are 13 residues in the CDR3. Germline V CDR1 and CDR2: MNHEY, SVGEGT. The ends lost 6 bases at V and 3 bases at J; junction bases unmatched: 2. DNA for the CDR3: TGTGCCAGCAGGACAGGGGGCCTCTACGAGCAGTACTTC. Translation: CASRTGGLYEQYF.

This clonotype has more than one count but fewer than ten. The chain couples TRBV6-2 or TRBV6-3 to TRBJ2-3; D uncertain. Per germline, CDR1 MNHEY and CDR2 SVGEGT. The V gene lost 2 bases and the J gene lost 5 bases, with 8 bases spanning the gap. This CDR3 has 13 amino acids. CDR3 bases: TGTGCCAGCAGTTACGAATGGCGAGATACGCAGTATTTT. Its translation: CASSYEWRDTQYF.

The rearrangement links TRBV27 to TRBJ2-2; TRBD2 is a possible D gene (6 bases). Trimming stripped 3 bases from V and 2 bases from J, with 16 bases between. From germline, CDR1 is MNHEY and CDR2 SMNVEV (reference sequence). The CDR3 loop spans 17 amino acids. The CDR3 DNA is TGTGCCAGCAGTTTCGAATCCGGGAGTAGTAACACCGGGGAGCTGTTTTTT. Its protein product is CASSFESGSSNTGELFF.

This clonotype was recorded many times. The chain is built from TRBV28 and TRBJ1-5; D is undetermined. The CDR3 is 17 residues long. V was shortened by 5 bases and J by 2 bases, with 19 bases between the two germline ends. CDR1 is MDHEN and CDR2 is SYDVKM in the germline V gene. Here the CDR3 DNA reads TGTGCCAGCAGTCCGTCGGGGTTTAAAGCAGGCAATCAGCCCCAGCATTTT. This codes for CASSPSGFKAGNQPQHF.

This clonotype was observed a handful of times. The gene calls are TRBV20-1 and TRBJ2-7; D is unresolved. V was shortened by 4 bases and J by 0 bases, with 10 bases between the two germline ends. The CDR3 is 13 residues long. Looked up from germline, CDR1 is DFQATT and CDR2 is SNEGSKA (reference sequence). CDR3 region: CSATRTSSYEQYF. The CDR3 region has the DNA TGCAGTGCTACCAGAACTTCCTCCTACGAGCAGTACTTC.

The chain uses TRBV28 and TRBJ2-1; 8 positions match TRBD2. Germline values: CDR1 MDHEN, CDR2 SYDVKM. This CDR3 has 15 residues. Losses at the gene ends were 6 bases for V and 8 bases for J; bases not matched to a gene: 12. CDR3 sequence reads: CASRGGGSGSYEQFF. The CDR3 DNA reads TGTGCCAGCAGAGGGGGTGGGAGCGGGAGTTATGAGCAGTTCTTC. The whole variable domain, filled in from reference TRBV28 and TRBJ2-1, reads DVKVTQSSRYLVKRTGEKVFLECVQDMDHENMFWYRQDPGLGLRLIYFSYDVKMKEKGDIPEGYSVSREKKERFSLILESASTNQTSMYLCASRGGGSGSYEQFFGPGTRLTVL.